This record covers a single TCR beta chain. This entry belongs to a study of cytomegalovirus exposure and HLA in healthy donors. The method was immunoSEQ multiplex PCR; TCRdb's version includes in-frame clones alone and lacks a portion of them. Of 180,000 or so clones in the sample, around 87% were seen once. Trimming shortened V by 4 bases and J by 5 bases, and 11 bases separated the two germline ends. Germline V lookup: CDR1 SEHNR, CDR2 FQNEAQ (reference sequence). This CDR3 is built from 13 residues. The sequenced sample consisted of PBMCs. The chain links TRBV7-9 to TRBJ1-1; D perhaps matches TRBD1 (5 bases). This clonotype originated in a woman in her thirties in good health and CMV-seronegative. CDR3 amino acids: CASSSGGGTEAFF. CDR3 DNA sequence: TGTGCCAGCAGCTCTGGGGGAGGAACTGAAGCTTTCTTT.